This T cell receptor beta chain was recovered during a study of OX40 agonist ivuxolimab in advanced cancers. This table comes from immunoSEQ multiplex PCR, and its TCRdb copy is limited to in-frame clones, with some not included. Of around 98,000 clones detected, about 83% appear once; the ten largest clones hold approximately 0.54%. The source is an adult with an advanced solid tumor such as melanoma, head and neck, liver or kidney cancer. The material sequenced was CD4+ or CD8+ T cells sorted from blood, taken in a trial of the OX40 agonist ivuxolimab.

The DNA of the CDR3 is TGTGCCAGCAGCTCCCAGGACAGGCCGGGCACTGAAGCTTTCTTT. Translation: CASSSQDRPGTEAFF. V is TRBV7-9 and J is TRBJ1-1; TRBD1 matches at 7 bases. Per germline, CDR1 SEHNR and CDR2 FQNEAQ (reference sequence). J was trimmed by 4 bases and V by 4 bases; bases with no gene match: 9. The CDR3 consists of 15 residues.